The 24 T cell receptor beta chains in this list originate from one sample, sequenced in a study of cytomegalovirus exposure and HLA in healthy donors. The primer mix had 60 Vbeta and 13 Jbeta primers. Here immunoSEQ multiplex PCR was the method, and the copy in TCRdb shows in-frame clones only, minus some. The repertoire holds about 98,000 clones, with under 80% as singletons. Sequences were obtained from PBMCs. The receptors were sampled from a male donor in good health and CMV-seronegative.

The chain joins TRBV5-1 to TRBJ2-7; 15 bases line up with TRBD2. This CDR3 contains 17 residues. V trimming: 4 bases; J trimming: 1 base; junction bases outside the gene matches: 6. Germline V gene lookup returns CDR1 SGHRS and CDR2 YFSETQ. The CDR3 loop reads CASSRTSGRVLSYEQYF. In nucleotides, the CDR3 is TGCGCCAGCAGCAGGACTAGCGGGAGGGTTTTGTCCTACGAGCAGTACTTC. Complete variable domain (other parts from reference TRBV5-1 and TRBJ2-7): KAGVTQTPRYLIKTRGQQVTLSCSPISGHRSVSWYQQTPGQGLQFLFEYFSETQRNKGNFPGRFSGRQFSNSRSEMNVSTLELGDSALYLCASSRTSGRVLSYEQYFGPGTRLTVT.

The rearrangement links TRBV29-1 to TRBJ1-4; possible D gene TRBD1, 6 bases. The germline CDR1 and CDR2 sequences are SQVTM and ANQGSEA. The CDR3 spans 15 residues. Trimming left V 8 bases short and J 1 base short, with 17 bases between. CDR3 amino acids: CSSDRGGQTNEKLFF. The CDR3 region has the DNA TGCAGCTCAGACCGGGGGGGCCAAACTAATGAAAAACTGTTTTTT. Full variable domain (rest looked up from reference TRBV29-1 and TRBJ1-4): SAVISQKPSRDICQRGTSLTIQCQVDSQVTMMFWYRQQPGQSLTLIATANQGSEATYESGFVIDKFPISRPNLTFSTLTVSNMSPEDSSIYLCSSDRGGQTNEKLFFGSGTQLSVL.

The chain combines TRBV5-1 with TRBJ2-7; 10 nucleotides agree with TRBD2. This CDR3 contains 15 residues. Germline V gives CDR1 SGHRS, CDR2 YFSETQ. J lost 3 bases, V lost 4 bases, and 7 bases had no gene match. As DNA, the CDR3 is TGCGCCAGCAGCGTCGGACTAGCGGAGAACTACGAGCAGTACTTC. Translating it yields CASSVGLAENYEQYF. Full variable domain (rest looked up from reference TRBV5-1 and TRBJ2-7): KAGVTQTPRYLIKTRGQQVTLSCSPISGHRSVSWYQQTPGQGLQFLFEYFSETQRNKGNFPGRFSGRQFSNSRSEMNVSTLELGDSALYLCASSVGLAENYEQYFGPGTRLTVT.

The CDR3 region is CSVKVAGGIRYEQYF. In DNA, the CDR3 is TGCAGCGTGAAAGTAGCGGGAGGAATCCGCTACGAGCAGTACTTC. This chain links TRBV29-1 with TRBJ2-5; 10 bases match TRBD2. With the DNA end fitting TRBJ2-7 better, the J assignment may be wrong. Germline V gene lookup returns CDR1 SQVTM and CDR2 ANQGSEA. The CDR3 length is 15 residues.

The chain links TRBV5-1 to TRBJ1-1; TRBD1 matches 10 bases. Per the germline V gene, CDR1 is SGHRS and CDR2 is YFSETQ. This CDR3 is 15 amino acids long. V trimming: 0 bases; J trimming: 5 bases; junction bases outside the gene matches: 4. The CDR3 sequence: CASSLGRTGGTEAFF. The CDR3 DNA is TGCGCCAGCAGCTTGGGTAGGACAGGGGGGACTGAAGCTTTCTTT.

This clone has only a few counts. The rearrangement uses TRBV5-1 and TRBJ1-1; possibly TRBD1 for D (5 bases). The ends were cut back, 1 base at V and 0 bases at J, with 7 bases in the middle. Germline V lookup: CDR1 SGHRS, CDR2 YFSETQ. CDR3 length: 14 residues. CDR3 coding DNA: TGCGCCAGCAGCTTGCGGGACTTGAACACTGAAGCTTTCTTT. Translation gives CASSLRDLNTEAFF.

For this clone: The germline gene is not matched at one end of the junction; a read error may be the cause. The V and J genes are TRBV14 and TRBJ2-2; D perhaps matches TRBD1 (5 bases). Germline V CDR1 and CDR2: SGHDN, FVKESK. This CDR3 has 13 residues. The CDR3 reads CASSKDRSGELFF. CDR3 DNA sequence: TGTGCCAGCAGCAAAGACAGATCCGGGGAGCTGTTTTTT.

The chain couples TRBV19 to TRBJ2-6; 14 positions match TRBD2. Germline V CDR1 and CDR2: LNHDA, SQIVND (reference sequence). Trimming took 5 bases from V and 2 from J; bases not matched to a gene: 11. CDR3 length: 20 residues. DNA of the CDR3: TGTGCCAGTAGTGGTGGGACTAGCGGGAGAGGGGGGACTGGGGCCAACGTCCTGACTTTC. This translates into CASSGGTSGRGGTGANVLTF.

The V gene is TRBV30, the J gene TRBJ2-5; 10 nucleotides match TRBD1. Matching the DNA end better, TRBJ2-7 makes the J call doubtful. CDR3 length equals 14 residues. Germline CDR1 and CDR2: GTSNPN and SVGIG (reference sequence). CDR3 sequence: CAWSVWTGGYEQYF. The CDR3 coding sequence is TGTGCCTGGAGTGTTTGGACAGGGGGGTACGAGCAGTACTTC.

V gene TRBV4-1 combines with J gene TRBJ2-2; possibly TRBD2 for D (6 bases). The V end was cut by 0 bases, the J end by 0 bases, with 8 bases between. CDR3 length: 16 amino acids. CDR1 is MGHRA and CDR2 is YSYEKL in the germline V gene. The CDR3 DNA is TGCGCCAGCAGCCAAGAGGCGGGACCGAACACCGGGGAGCTGTTTTTT. Its protein is CASSQEAGPNTGELFF.

This sequence joins TRBV27 and TRBJ2-7; D gene uncertain. The CDR3 totals 12 residues. Germline assignment: CDR1 MNHEY and CDR2 SMNVEV (reference sequence). Trimming removed 2 bases at V and 6 bases at J, with 8 bases between. The CDR3 region has the DNA TGTGCCAGCAGTTTAAACAGACGCGAGCAGTACTTC. The encoded protein is CASSLNRREQYF.

The CDR3 loop is CASSPRARTKETQYF. DNA for the CDR3: TGTGCCAGCAGCCCTAGGGCGCGGACAAAAGAGACCCAGTACTTC. V usage is TRBV7-2 and J usage is TRBJ2-5, with D possibly being TRBD1 (5 bases). V shed 5 bases and J shed 3 bases, with 16 bases lying between them. The CDR3 covers 15 residues. Per germline, CDR1 SGHTA and CDR2 FQGNSA.

This clone was seen just once. As DNA, the CDR3 is TGTGCCAGCAGTAAAGACCGGGACAGATTGACCTACGAGCAGTACTTC. It is translated as CASSKDRDRLTYEQYF. The rearrangement joins TRBV6-1 to TRBJ2-7, with TRBD1 matching 7 bases. Germline-derived CDR1 and CDR2 are MNHNS and SASEGT. The V segment lost 5 bases and the J segment 2 bases; nucleotides outside the gene matches: 12. The CDR3 loop spans 16 amino acids.

The chain has TRBV6-5 and TRBJ2-7; a weak D match, TRBD2 (5 bases). The germline V and J ends were trimmed by 4 bases and 7 bases, with 17 bases remaining between them. This CDR3 contains 14 residues. Germline CDR1 reads MNHEY; CDR2 reads SVGAGI. CDR3 region: CASSLNVGSGEQYF. CDR3 bases: TGTGCCAGCAGTTTAAACGTGGGGAGTGGGGAGCAGTACTTC.

The chain joins TRBV7-9 to TRBJ1-1; D may be TRBD1 (5 bases). The germline CDR1 and CDR2 sequences are SEHNR and FQNEAQ (reference sequence). This CDR3 is 16 amino acids long. Trimming cost V 0 bases and J 0 bases, with 11 bases left between them. CDR3 loop: CASSLAQGGMNTEAFF. The CDR3 bases are TGTGCCAGCAGCTTAGCGCAGGGCGGAATGAACACTGAAGCTTTCTTT.

Of note for this clone: Other DNA variants within this sample encode the same CDR3. This chain uses TRBV30 with TRBJ1-5; TRBD1 agrees at 7 bases. CDR3 size: 13 residues. The V and J ends lost 1 base and 4 bases, in that order; junction bases with no gene match: 1. Germline V gene data show CDR1 as GTSNPN and CDR2 as SVGIG (reference sequence). The CDR3 is CAWSGQGNQPQHF. The CDR3 DNA reads TGTGCCTGGAGTGGACAGGGTAATCAGCCCCAGCATTTT.

This chain joins TRBV6-1 and TRBJ2-7; 7 nucleotides agree with TRBD2. Per the germline V gene, CDR1 is MNHNS and CDR2 is SASEGT. This CDR3 is built from 15 residues. Trimming took 7 bases from V and 6 from J; bases not matched to a gene: 15. The CDR3 spells CASKGELAVPGEQYF. The CDR3 DNA reads TGTGCCAGCAAAGGCGAGCTAGCGGTCCCCGGCGAGCAGTACTTC.

This rearrangement joins TRBV7-8 to TRBJ2-7; TRBD1 is a possible D gene (8 bases). Germline CDR1 and CDR2: SGHVS and FQNEAQ. V shed 5 bases and J shed 3 bases, with 17 bases lying between them. The CDR3 runs to 15 residues. The CDR3 reads CASSLGQGGVYEQYF. The CDR3 DNA reads TGTGCCAGCAGCCTTGGACAGGGAGGGGTCTACGAGCAGTACTTC. Full variable domain (rest looked up from reference TRBV7-8 and TRBJ2-7): GAGVSQSPRYKVAKRGQDVALRCDPISGHVSLFWYQQALGQGPEFLTYFQNEAQLDKSGLPSDRFFAERPEGSVSTLKIQRTQQEDSAVYLCASSLGQGGVYEQYFGPGTRLTVT.

This sequence joins TRBV25-1 and TRBJ1-1, with a tentative D call TRBD1 (5 bases). This CDR3 has 14 amino acids. CDR1 and CDR2 (germline): MGHDK, SYGVNS. V was trimmed by 4 bases and J by 0 bases, leaving 9 bases between them. DNA for the CDR3: TGTGCCAGCAGTGCGCTGACAGTGAACACTGAAGCTTTCTTT. It is translated as CASSALTVNTEAFF.

This chain uses TRBV5-4 with TRBJ2-7; TRBD2 aligns across 7 bases. There are 17 residues in the CDR3. Germline V lookup: CDR1 SGHNT, CDR2 YYREEE (reference sequence). V lost 0 bases, J lost 3 bases, and 12 bases stayed unmatched. The DNA for the CDR3 is TGTGCCAGCAGCTTGGGGTCTAGCGGCAGACTAAACTACGAGCAGTACTTC. It codes for CASSLGSSGRLNYEQYF. Full variable domain (rest looked up from reference TRBV5-4 and TRBJ2-7): ETGVTQSPTHLIKTRGQQVTLRCSSQSGHNTVSWYQQALGQGPQFIFQYYREEENGRGNFPPRFSGLQFPNYSSELNVNALELDDSALYLCASSLGSSGRLNYEQYFGPGTRLTVT.

This clone was observed a single time. The chain recombines TRBV4-1 with TRBJ2-7; possible D gene TRBD1, 6 bases. Germline-derived CDR1 and CDR2 are MGHRA and YSYEKL. The CDR3 extends over 14 amino acids. Trimming cost V 4 bases and J 3 bases, with 13 bases left between them. The CDR3 coding sequence is TGCGCCAGCAGCCCAGGACAGAGGAGCTACGAGCAGTACTTC. Protein sequence: CASSPGQRSYEQYF.

This rearrangement joins TRBV10-3 to TRBJ1-3; TRBD1 aligns across 7 bases. CDR1 ENHRY and CDR2 SYGVKD come from the germline V gene. J gave up 2 bases and V 4 bases, and 2 bases lay outside the gene matches. This CDR3 has 14 residues. The CDR3 spells CAISADRAGNTIYF. DNA for the CDR3: TGTGCCATCAGTGCTGACAGGGCTGGAAACACCATATATTTT.

This CDR3 reads CASCEWGRAGLAGELFF. CDR3 nucleotide sequence: TGTGCCAGCTGCGAATGGGGGAGGGCCGGGTTGGCCGGGGAGCTGTTTTTT. This chain uses TRBV28 with TRBJ2-2; 7 nucleotides line up with TRBD2. The J segment lost 6 bases and the V segment lost 8 bases, leaving 18 bases of the junction unmatched. This CDR3 spans 17 amino acids. CDR1 and CDR2 (germline): MDHEN, SYDVKM.

The rearrangement joins TRBV5-6 to TRBJ2-7, with D maybe TRBD1 (6 bases). This CDR3 has 16 amino acids. With 0 bases removed from V and 2 bases from J, the gap between germline ends came to 15 bases. Germline values: CDR1 SGHDT, CDR2 YYEEEE. CDR3 in DNA: TGTGCCAGCAGCTTGGGATCGGGACATTCGACCTACGAGCAGTACTTC. Its translation: CASSLGSGHSTYEQYF.